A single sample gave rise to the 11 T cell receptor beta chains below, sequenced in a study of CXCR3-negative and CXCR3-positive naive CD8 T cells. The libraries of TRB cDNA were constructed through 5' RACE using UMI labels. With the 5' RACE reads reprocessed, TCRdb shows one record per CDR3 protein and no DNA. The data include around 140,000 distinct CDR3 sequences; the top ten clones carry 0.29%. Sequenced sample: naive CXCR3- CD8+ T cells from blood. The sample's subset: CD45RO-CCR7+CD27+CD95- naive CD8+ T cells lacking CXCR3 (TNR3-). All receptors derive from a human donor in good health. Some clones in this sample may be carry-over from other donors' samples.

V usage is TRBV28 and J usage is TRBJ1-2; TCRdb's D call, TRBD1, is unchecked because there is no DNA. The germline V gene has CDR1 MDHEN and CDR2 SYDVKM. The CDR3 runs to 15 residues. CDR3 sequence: CASRTGGGVDYGYTF.

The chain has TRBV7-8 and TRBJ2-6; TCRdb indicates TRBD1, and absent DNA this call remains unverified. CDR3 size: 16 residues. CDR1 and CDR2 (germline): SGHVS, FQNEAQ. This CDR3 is CASSLGGGSGANVLTF.

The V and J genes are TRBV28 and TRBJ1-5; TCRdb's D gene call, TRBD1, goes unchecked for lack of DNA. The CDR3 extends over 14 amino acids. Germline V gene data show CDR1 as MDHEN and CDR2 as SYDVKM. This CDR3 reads CASSPDRGNQPQHF.

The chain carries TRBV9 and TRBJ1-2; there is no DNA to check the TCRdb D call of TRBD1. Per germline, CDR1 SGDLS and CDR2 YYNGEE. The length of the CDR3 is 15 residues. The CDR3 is CASSFGGQGAVGYTF.

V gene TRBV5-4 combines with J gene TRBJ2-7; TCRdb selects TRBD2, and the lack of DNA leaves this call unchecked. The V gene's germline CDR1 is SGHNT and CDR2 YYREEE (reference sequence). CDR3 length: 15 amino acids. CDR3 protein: CASSPISGSSYEQYF.

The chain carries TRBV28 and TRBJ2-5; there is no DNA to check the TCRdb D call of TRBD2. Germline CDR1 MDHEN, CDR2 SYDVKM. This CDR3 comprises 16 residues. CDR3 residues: CASSFDSGGTQETQYF.

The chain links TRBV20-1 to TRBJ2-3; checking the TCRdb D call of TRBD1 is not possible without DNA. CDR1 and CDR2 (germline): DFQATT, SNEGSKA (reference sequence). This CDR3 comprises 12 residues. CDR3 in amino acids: CSARAREDTQYF.

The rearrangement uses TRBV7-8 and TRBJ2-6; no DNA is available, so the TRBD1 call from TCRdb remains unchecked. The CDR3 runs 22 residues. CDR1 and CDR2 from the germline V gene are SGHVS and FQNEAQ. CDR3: CASSMERTAGRGVFSGANVLTF.

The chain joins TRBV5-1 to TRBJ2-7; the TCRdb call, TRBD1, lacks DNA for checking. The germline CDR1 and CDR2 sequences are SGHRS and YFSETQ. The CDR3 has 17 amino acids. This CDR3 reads CASSTLPGQGPTYEQYF. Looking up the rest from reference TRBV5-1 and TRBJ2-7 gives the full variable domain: KAGVTQTPRYLIKTRGQQVTLSCSPISGHRSVSWYQQTPGQGLQFLFEYFSETQRNKGNFPGRFSGRQFSNSRSEMNVSTLELGDSALYLCASSTLPGQGPTYEQYFGPGTRLTVT.

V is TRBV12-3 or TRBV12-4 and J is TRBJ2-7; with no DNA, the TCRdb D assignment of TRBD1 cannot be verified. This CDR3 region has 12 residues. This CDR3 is CASSPGAYEQYF.

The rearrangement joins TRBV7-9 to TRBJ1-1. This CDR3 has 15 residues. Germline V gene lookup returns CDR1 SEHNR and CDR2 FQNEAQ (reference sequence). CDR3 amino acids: CASSLTGLLNTEAFF.